A single sample gave rise to the 9 T cell receptor beta chains below, sequenced in a study of T cell responses to AZD1222 COVID-19 vaccine. Method: immunoSEQ multiplex PCR; TCRdb's copy keeps in-frame clones and lacks some. The sample includes under 75,000 clones, about 90% of them seen just once. Sequencing used peripheral blood, obtained on day 0 of AZD1222 vaccination. The receptors derive from an adult in good health.

The chain is built from TRBV28 and TRBJ2-7; TRBD1 or TRBD2 may be the D gene (5 bases each). Trimming took off 4 bases at V and 4 bases at J, with 20 bases between the two ends. The CDR3 covers 16 residues. CDR1 is MDHEN, CDR2 SYDVKM, per germline. The CDR3 nucleotides are TGTGCCAGCAGTTCCATGCGTAACAAAGGGACGTACGAGCAGTACTTC. As protein: CASSSMRNKGTYEQYF.

CDR3: CAWSVGGVVRTDTQYF. The DNA of the CDR3 is TGTGCCTGGAGTGTTGGAGGGGTTGTTAGAACAGATACGCAGTATTTT. This rearrangement joins TRBV30 to TRBJ2-3; possible D gene TRBD2, 6 bases. The V gene's germline CDR1 is GTSNPN and CDR2 SVGIG (reference sequence). The CDR3 is 16 amino acids. Trimming removed 0 bases at V and 3 bases at J, with 16 bases between. Together with reference TRBV30 and TRBJ2-3, the CDR3 gives the full variable domain: SQTIHQWPATLVQPVGSPLSLECTVEGTSNPNLYWYRQAAGRGLQLLFYSVGIGQISSEVPQNLSASRPQDRQFILSSKKLLLSDSGFYLCAWSVGGVVRTDTQYFGPGTRLTVL.

This chain links TRBV9 with TRBJ2-4; a possible D gene is TRBD2 (6 bases). This CDR3 contains 14 residues. Germline values: CDR1 SGDLS, CDR2 YYNGEE. Between the trimmed V and J ends, which lost 4 bases and 7 bases, there was a span of 15 bases. The CDR3 DNA reads as TGTGCCAGCAGCTTCGGGACTGGCGGGAACATTCAGTACTTC. Translated: CASSFGTGGNIQYF. The whole variable domain, remainder taken from reference TRBV9 and TRBJ2-4, is DSGVTQTPKHLITATGQRVTLRCSPRSGDLSVYWYQQSLDQGLQFLIQYYNGEERAKGNILERFSAQQFPDLHSELNLSSLELGDSALYFCASSFGTGGNIQYFGAGTRLSVL.

The chain carries TRBV2 and TRBJ2-1; 12 bases agree with TRBD2. The CDR3 extends over 16 amino acids. The germline gives CDR1 SNHLY, CDR2 FYNNEI. After removal of 0 bases from V and 8 bases from J, the junction contained 5 bases not matched to a gene. CDR3 DNA: TGTGCCAGCAGTGAAGCGCGACCTAGCGGGAGGGATGAGCAGTTCTTC. Residues: CASSEARPSGRDEQFF. Full variable domain (remainder filled in from reference TRBV2 and TRBJ2-1): EPEVTQTPSHQVTQMGQEVILRCVPISNHLYFYWYRQILGQKVEFLVSFYNNEISEKSEIFDDQFSVERPDGSNFTLKIRSTKLEDSAMYFCASSEARPSGRDEQFFGPGTRLTVL.

Only one count was recorded for this clone. The V gene is TRBV6-6, the J gene TRBJ1-4, with no clear D. The CDR3 loop spans 12 amino acids. CDR1 and CDR2 from the germline V gene are MNHNY and SVGAGI (reference sequence). Trimming shortened V by 3 bases and J by 8 bases, and 7 bases separated the two germline ends. The CDR3 DNA sequence: TGTGCCAGCAGTTATCTGGGAGAAAAACTGTTTTTT. Translating gives CASSYLGEKLFF.

J is TRBJ2-7 and V is TRBV10-2; D is undetermined. The CDR3 length is 10 residues. Trimming removed 4 bases at V and 6 bases at J, with 4 bases between. Germline V lookup: CDR1 WSHSY, CDR2 SAAADI. CDR3 sequence: CASSVPEQYF. The CDR3, as DNA: TGCGCCAGCAGTGTCCCCGAGCAGTACTTC.

This rearrangement joins TRBV18 to TRBJ2-7; 10 nucleotides align to TRBD1. The ends lost 1 base at V and 2 bases at J; junction bases unmatched: 5. This CDR3 spans 16 amino acids. Per the germline V gene, CDR1 is KGHSH and CDR2 is LQKENI. DNA for the CDR3: TGTGCCAGCTCACCACGGGACAGGGGCTCAGCCTACGAGCAGTACTTC. Translating gives CASSPRDRGSAYEQYF.

The chain employs TRBV6-6 and TRBJ1-6; a possible D gene is TRBD1 (6 bases). Germline V gene sequence: CDR1 MNHNY, CDR2 SVGAGI (reference sequence). This CDR3 is built from 16 residues. Between the trimmed V and J ends, which lost 0 bases and 10 bases, there was a span of 16 bases. The CDR3 region is CASSYSGGGQGSPLHF. CDR3 bases: TGTGCCAGCAGTTACTCGGGTGGGGGGCAAGGCTCACCCCTCCACTTT.

V is TRBV12-2 and J is TRBJ2-7; TRBD2, the table's D call, was not compared with the DNA. TRBV12-2 is an annotated pseudogene. CDR3 length: 17 residues. In DNA form, the CDR3 reads TGTGCAAGTCGCTTTGAAAGGGGAGGGAAAAGTTTCTACGAGCAGTACTTC. This encodes CASRFERGGKSFYEQYF.